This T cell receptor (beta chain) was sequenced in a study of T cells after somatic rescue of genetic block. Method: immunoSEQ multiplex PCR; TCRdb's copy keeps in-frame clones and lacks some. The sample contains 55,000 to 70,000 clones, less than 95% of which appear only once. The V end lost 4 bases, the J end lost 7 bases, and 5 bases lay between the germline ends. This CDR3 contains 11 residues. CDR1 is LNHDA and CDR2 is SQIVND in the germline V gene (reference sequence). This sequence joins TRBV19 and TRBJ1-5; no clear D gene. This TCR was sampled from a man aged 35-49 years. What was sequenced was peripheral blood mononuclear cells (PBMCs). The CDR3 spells CASSTRQPQHF. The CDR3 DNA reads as TGTGCCAGTAGTACGAGACAGCCCCAGCATTTT.